This passage covers 17 T cell receptor beta chains from one sample sequenced in a study of CD8 T cells in Susac syndrome. Random hexamers were used to reverse transcribe roughly 0.5 to 1 ug of RNA. TCRdb called the immunoSEQ multiplex PCR reads again in MiXCR, with one record for every CDR3 protein. In the table there are tens of thousands of distinct CDR3 sequences, about 95% of which are singletons. Sample: CD8+ T cells from PBMCs. These receptors all come from a human donor with Susac syndrome.

The chain combines TRBV20-1 with TRBJ2-1; D call uncertain. Trimming stripped 0 bases from V and 2 bases from J, with 17 bases between. The CDR3 length is 17 residues. Germline V gene lookup returns CDR1 DFQATT and CDR2 SNEGSKA (reference sequence). For the CDR3, the DNA is TGCAGTGCTAGAGATAAGTCCTTAACGATTACCTACAATGAGCAGTTCTTC. Residues: CSARDKSLTITYNEQFF.

The chain links TRBV28 to TRBJ2-3, with D perhaps matching TRBD2 (5 bases). CDR1 is MDHEN, CDR2 SYDVKM, per germline. The CDR3 is made up of 13 amino acids. The V and J ends lost 5 bases and 2 bases respectively, with 8 bases between them. The CDR3: CASSRGITDTQYF. CDR3 nucleotides: TGTGCCAGCAGTAGAGGGATCACAGATACGCAGTATTTT.

The chain recombines TRBV6-5 with TRBJ2-7; D unresolved. V lost 5 bases to trimming and J lost 7 bases, with 12 bases between them. The CDR3 runs to 12 residues. Germline V lookup: CDR1 MNHEY, CDR2 SVGAGI. The CDR3 nucleotides read TGTGCCAGCAGTCCCAACAGTGGGGAGCAGTACTTC. Translation gives CASSPNSGEQYF.

The chain uses TRBV29-1 and TRBJ2-7, with D possibly being TRBD1 (6 bases). CDR1 and CDR2 from the germline V gene are SQVTM and ANQGSEA. Trimming took 4 bases from V and 6 from J, leaving 13 bases between them. The CDR3 runs 12 residues. The CDR3 sequence: CSVAGTYGEQYF. CDR3 bases: TGCAGCGTTGCCGGGACATACGGCGAGCAGTACTTC.

J is TRBJ2-2 and V is TRBV5-1; possibly TRBD2 for D (6 bases). V was pared by 2 bases and J by 6 bases, with 8 bases between. From germline, CDR1 is SGHRS and CDR2 YFSETQ. This CDR3 spans 13 amino acids. The CDR3 region is CASSFTGAGELFF. The CDR3 bases are TGCGCCAGCAGCTTTACGGGAGCCGGGGAGCTGTTTTTT. Based on the CDR3 plus reference TRBV5-1 and TRBJ2-2, the full variable domain is KAGVTQTPRYLIKTRGQQVTLSCSPISGHRSVSWYQQTPGQGLQFLFEYFSETQRNKGNFPGRFSGRQFSNSRSEMNVSTLELGDSALYLCASSFTGAGELFFGEGSRLTVL.

The chain uses TRBV30 and TRBJ2-1; possibly TRBD1 for D (6 bases). Trimming pared 2 bases from V and 9 bases from J, leaving 8 bases between. Germline loops: CDR1 GTSNPN, CDR2 SVGIG (reference sequence). The CDR3 spans 11 residues. In nucleotides, the CDR3 is TGTGCCTGGAGTAAAGGGGGTGAGCAGTTCTTC. It translates to CAWSKGGEQFF.

The gene calls are TRBV28 and TRBJ2-2; D is uncertain. V was pared by 4 bases and J by 7 bases, with 4 bases between. The CDR3 is 11 amino acids. The germline CDR1 and CDR2 sequences are MDHEN and SYDVKM. This CDR3 reads CASSWGGELFF. In DNA form, the CDR3 reads TGTGCCAGCAGTTGGGGCGGGGAGCTGTTTTTT.

This rearrangement joins TRBV5-6 to TRBJ2-1; 7 bases are a match to TRBD1. Germline lookup yields CDR1 SGHDT and CDR2 YYEEEE. The CDR3 is 11 amino acids. V trimming: 4 bases; J trimming: 15 bases; junction bases outside the gene matches: 7. The CDR3 spells CASSLGQVGFF. CDR3 DNA: TGTGCCAGCAGCCTAGGACAGGTTGGGTTCTTC.

The rearrangement joins TRBV30 to TRBJ2-7; TRBD1 matches 11 bases. V gave up 4 bases and J gave up 6 bases; unmatched junction bases: 5. Germline loops: CDR1 GTSNPN, CDR2 SVGIG (reference sequence). The CDR3 is 13 residues long. CDR3 residues: CAWTAGTGGEQYF. The CDR3 DNA reads as TGTGCCTGGACCGCCGGGACAGGGGGCGAGCAGTACTTC.

This chain connects TRBV6-5 to TRBJ2-7; D is possibly TRBD1 (6 bases). Germline CDR1 reads MNHEY; CDR2 reads SVGAGI. V lost 2 bases to trimming and J lost 2 bases, with 7 bases between them. This CDR3 contains 13 residues. CDR3 sequence (DNA): TGTGCCAGCAGTTACCGGGACACCTACGAGCAGTACTTC. Residues: CASSYRDTYEQYF.

V and J are TRBV12-3 or TRBV12-4 and TRBJ2-7, with 9 nucleotides matching TRBD1. The CDR3 runs to 16 residues. With V trimmed by 4 bases and J by 2 bases, 9 bases remained unmatched. The CDR3 nucleotides are TGTGCCAGCAGTTCATACAAGGACAGGGGCACCTACGAGCAGTACTTC. It codes for CASSSYKDRGTYEQYF.

V is TRBV2 and J is TRBJ1-2, with unresolved D. The CDR3 is 13 residues long. CDR1 and CDR2 (germline): SNHLY, FYNNEI. V dropped 2 bases and J dropped 8 bases, with 12 bases sitting between them. In nucleotides, the CDR3 is TGTGCCAGCAGTGAATACCAAGGGAACGGCTACACCTTC. Translating it yields CASSEYQGNGYTF.

The chain joins TRBV7-8 to TRBJ2-5; 7 nucleotides agree with TRBD1. This CDR3 is 15 amino acids long. After removal of 4 bases from V and 2 bases from J, the junction contained 7 bases not matched to a gene. Germline V gene lookup returns CDR1 SGHVS and CDR2 FQNEAQ. The CDR3 spells CASSYPGTEQETQYF. The DNA of the CDR3 is TGTGCCAGCAGCTACCCCGGGACAGAGCAAGAGACCCAGTACTTC.

The chain carries TRBV6-5 and TRBJ2-5, with TRBD2 identical over 9 bases. V gave up 0 bases and J gave up 7 bases; unmatched junction bases: 3. Germline CDR1 and CDR2: MNHEY and SVGAGI. CDR3 length: 14 residues. CDR3 region: CASSYSDSGRTQYF. The CDR3 DNA reads TGTGCCAGCAGTTACTCGGATAGCGGGAGGACCCAGTACTTC.

The chain couples TRBV20-1 to TRBJ2-7; 9 bases are a match to TRBD2. This CDR3 has 14 residues. CDR1 and CDR2 from the germline V gene are DFQATT and SNEGSKA (reference sequence). With 3 bases clipped from V and 3 bases from J, the junction kept 6 bases outside the gene matches. Here the CDR3 DNA reads TGCAGTGCTAGGGCTAGCGGGGCCTACTACGAGCAGTACTTC. Protein sequence: CSARASGAYYEQYF.

The rearrangement joins TRBV9 to TRBJ2-7; 8 nucleotides align to TRBD2. V was pared by 2 bases and J by 3 bases, with 4 bases of the junction left unmatched. The CDR3 is made up of 14 amino acids. The germline CDR1 and CDR2 sequences are SGDLS and YYNGEE. The CDR3 reads CASSVTSVDYEQYF. The CDR3 DNA reads as TGTGCCAGCAGCGTGACTAGCGTTGACTACGAGCAGTACTTC.

The chain combines TRBV15 with TRBJ2-7; TRBD1 matches 9 bases. J lost 3 bases, V lost 3 bases, and 9 bases had no gene match. The CDR3 runs 16 residues. Germline V gives CDR1 LNHNV, CDR2 YYDKDF (reference sequence). The CDR3 here is CATSRDRGALSYEQYF. The CDR3 DNA is TGTGCCACCAGCAGGGACAGGGGTGCCCTCAGCTACGAGCAGTACTTC.